The 19 T cell receptor beta chains presented below share a single source sample, sequenced in a study of blood T cell repertoires in COVID-19. Profiled with immunoSEQ multiplex PCR; TCRdb holds only in-frame clones, not every one. The sample lists about 270,000 clones, 70% to 90% occurring once. The sequencing sample was made of peripheral blood. All receptors derive from a woman in her 50s with acute or convalescent COVID-19.

This sequence joins TRBV10-3 and TRBJ2-7, with 9 bases matching TRBD1. The junction had 6 bases not matched to a gene; V was cut back by 7 bases and J by 5 bases. The CDR3 sequence is 13 residues long. Germline V CDR1 and CDR2: ENHRY, SYGVKD. The CDR3 sequence is CAITAGQGNEQYF. The CDR3 nucleotides read TGTGCCATCACCGCCGGACAGGGGAACGAGCAGTACTTC.

The V call is TRBV4-2, the J call TRBJ1-1, with TRBD1 identical over 7 bases. Germline V gives CDR1 LGHNA, CDR2 YNFKEQ. Trimming removed 0 bases from V and 1 base from J; junction bases left unmatched: 5. CDR3 length: 16 amino acids. The CDR3 protein is CASSQDPGQTNTEAFF. The DNA for the CDR3 is TGTGCCAGCAGCCAAGATCCGGGACAGACGAACACTGAAGCTTTCTTT.

The genes are TRBV6-5 and TRBJ1-4; D not certain. The CDR3 extends over 16 amino acids. V was clipped by 4 bases and J by 3 bases, with 15 bases between them. Germline assignment: CDR1 MNHEY and CDR2 SVGAGI. The CDR3 reads CASSSRNRKANEKLFF. The DNA of the CDR3 is TGTGCCAGCAGTTCCCGAAACAGAAAGGCTAATGAAAAACTGTTTTTT.

Only one count was recorded for this clone. This chain connects TRBV7-2 to TRBJ1-3; 7 bases map to TRBD1. The CDR3 length is 16 residues. Germline CDR1 is SGHTA and CDR2 is FQGNSA. Trimming removed 3 bases from V and 1 base from J; junction bases left unmatched: 6. This chain's CDR3 is CASSFGPTGSGNTIYF. The CDR3 DNA sequence: TGTGCCAGCAGCTTCGGCCCGACAGGGTCTGGAAACACCATATATTTT.

The J gene is TRBJ2-5, the V gene TRBV19, with D tentatively TRBD2 (5 bases). This CDR3 region has 14 residues. Trimming removed 6 bases at V and 2 bases at J, with 13 bases between. Germline V gene sequence: CDR1 LNHDA, CDR2 SQIVND (reference sequence). The chain's CDR3 is CASRSRDLQETQYF. In nucleotides, the CDR3 is TGTGCCAGTAGAAGCCGGGATCTACAAGAGACCCAGTACTTC.

J is TRBJ2-2 and V is TRBV27; unclear D gene. This CDR3 has 15 amino acids. The germline CDR1 and CDR2 sequences are MNHEY and SMNVEV (reference sequence). The V gene lost 7 bases and the J gene lost 4 bases, with 16 bases spanning the gap. The CDR3 DNA sequence: TGTGCCAGCAACCGCCCCGGAGCTGTCACCGGGGAGCTGTTTTTT. As protein: CASNRPGAVTGELFF.

The V and J genes are TRBV7-9 and TRBJ2-1, with 7 nucleotides matching TRBD1. J was trimmed by 1 base and V by 5 bases; bases with no gene match: 5. This CDR3 region has 15 residues. Germline assignment: CDR1 SEHNR and CDR2 FQNEAQ (reference sequence). CDR3 sequence: CASSLNRGSYNEQFF. CDR3 sequence (DNA): TGTGCCAGCAGCCTCAACAGGGGATCCTACAATGAGCAGTTCTTC.

The chain combines TRBV28 with TRBJ2-5; 8 positions agree with TRBD1. V trimming: 2 bases; J trimming: 4 bases; junction bases outside the gene matches: 3. CDR1 and CDR2 from the germline V gene are MDHEN and SYDVKM. This CDR3 contains 14 residues. CDR3 coding DNA: TGTGCCAGCAGTTTAGGGGGACAGGTAGAGACCCAGTACTTC. It yields the protein CASSLGGQVETQYF.

The gene calls are TRBV29-1 and TRBJ1-2; D is undetermined. Germline V gives CDR1 SQVTM, CDR2 ANQGSEA. This CDR3 contains 13 residues. Trimming took off 1 base at V and 4 bases at J, with 10 bases between the two ends. The CDR3 DNA sequence: TGCAGCGTTGAAGTGGCGGGAAGCTATGGCTACACCTTC. Translation gives CSVEVAGSYGYTF.

The chain links TRBV5-6 to TRBJ2-1, with a tentative D call TRBD2 (5 bases). V lost 4 bases to trimming and J lost 8 bases, with 13 bases between them. The CDR3 sequence is 13 residues long. CDR1 is SGHDT, CDR2 YYEEEE, per germline. CDR3 coding DNA: TGTGCCAGCAGCCCCGCGGGCCGGGATGAGCAGTTCTTC. Translated, it gives CASSPAGRDEQFF.

The chain has TRBV30 and TRBJ2-2, with TRBD2 matching 10 bases. Germline values: CDR1 GTSNPN, CDR2 SVGIG (reference sequence). CDR3 length equals 19 residues. V lost 1 base to trimming and J lost 6 bases; unmatched junction nucleotides: 17. CDR3 loop: CAWSAIRTSGSFWAGELFF. The CDR3 DNA reads as TGTGCCTGGAGTGCAATTAGGACTAGCGGAAGCTTTTGGGCCGGGGAGCTGTTTTTT.

The CDR3 here is CAISPDREGDTQYF. CDR3 in DNA: TGTGCCATCAGCCCGGACAGGGAGGGGGATACGCAGTATTTT. This rearrangement joins TRBV10-3 to TRBJ2-3; perhaps TRBD1 as D (8 bases). V was trimmed by 6 bases and J by 6 bases, leaving 16 bases between them. Germline CDR1 ENHRY, CDR2 SYGVKD. The CDR3 is 14 residues long.

This chain links TRBV6-9 with TRBJ1-1, with TRBD1 as a possible D gene (6 bases). The V and J ends lost 5 bases and 1 base respectively, with 11 bases between them. CDR1 is MNHGY, CDR2 SVAAGI, per germline. The CDR3 is made up of 14 amino acids. In DNA form, the CDR3 reads TGTGCCAGCAGTCCTCAAGGGGGGAACACTGAAGCTTTCTTT. Protein product: CASSPQGGNTEAFF.

The V and J genes are TRBV5-8 and TRBJ2-3; maybe TRBD1 (5 bases). The CDR3 extends over 13 amino acids. Germline values: CDR1 SGHTS, CDR2 YDEGEE. V was cut by 7 bases and J by 0 bases, with 9 bases left in between. CDR3 bases: TGTGCCAGCGGACACCTTAGCACAGATACGCAGTATTTT. Its translation is CASGHLSTDTQYF.

The V gene is TRBV12-3 or TRBV12-4, the J gene TRBJ1-1, with D unresolved. V dropped 7 bases and J dropped 5 bases, with 14 bases sitting between them. The CDR3 is made up of 13 amino acids. The CDR3 spells CASTQQSLTEAFF. CDR3 bases: TGTGCCAGCACCCAACAGTCCCTTACTGAAGCTTTCTTT.

The rearrangement joins TRBV24-1 to TRBJ2-7, with 9 bases lining up with TRBD1. V trimming: 4 bases; J trimming: 2 bases; junction bases outside the gene matches: 5. Germline lookup yields CDR1 KGHDR and CDR2 SFDVKD. This CDR3 region has 15 residues. CDR3 region: CATSETGDRAYEQYF. The CDR3 bases are TGTGCCACCAGTGAGACAGGGGACAGGGCCTACGAGCAGTACTTC.

DNA for the CDR3: TGTGCCAGCAGCTTGGATGGGACAGTTAATCAGCCCCAGCATTTT. Translating it yields CASSLDGTVNQPQHF. This chain links TRBV5-8 with TRBJ1-5; 7 bases match TRBD1. Germline assignment: CDR1 SGHTS and CDR2 YDEGEE. The CDR3 length is 15 residues. V trimming: 0 bases; J trimming: 4 bases; junction bases outside the gene matches: 4.

This clone showed up just a few times. The J gene is TRBJ1-6, the V gene TRBV9, with D hard to call. From germline, CDR1 is SGDLS and CDR2 YYNGEE. The V gene lost 5 bases and the J gene lost 9 bases, with 12 bases spanning the gap. CDR3 length: 13 residues. This chain's CDR3 is CASRINELSPLHF. DNA of the CDR3: TGTGCCAGCAGGATAAACGAGCTTTCACCCCTCCACTTT.

A single count supports this clone. The chain uses TRBV6-5 and TRBJ2-6; a weak D match, TRBD1 (6 bases). The ends were cut back, 4 bases at V and 4 bases at J, with 11 bases in the middle. Looked up from germline, CDR1 is MNHEY and CDR2 is SVGAGI. The CDR3 covers 15 residues. The CDR3 DNA sequence: TGTGCCAGCAGTTCTACAGGGACCGGGGCCAACGTCCTGACTTTC. Encoded protein: CASSSTGTGANVLTF.